This TCR beta chain is from a study of T cell changes during pregnancy in multiple sclerosis. Data came from immunoSEQ multiplex PCR; TCRdb stores just in-frame clones and leaves some out. The data contain about 58,000 clones, about 90% of them singletons. V lost 7 bases, J lost 4 bases, and 8 bases stayed unmatched. Germline loops: CDR1 MNHEY, CDR2 SVGAGI. The CDR3 consists of 14 residues. The sequencing used CD4+ T cells from peripheral blood mononuclear cells, collected after pregnancy. This clonotype was obtained from a female donor in good health, enrolled as a control in a pregnancy study. The chain links TRBV6-5 to TRBJ2-3; the match to TRBD2 covers 7 bases. The CDR3 sequence is CASTTGLVADTQYF. The CDR3 nucleotides read TGTGCCAGCACCACCGGACTAGTTGCAGATACGCAGTATTTT.